A selection of T cell receptor beta chains follows, all from one sample in a study of CD8+CD57+ T cells in acquired aplastic anemia. TCRdb reprocessed the reads via MiXCR and lists one record per CDR3 protein. The repertoire holds some 210,000 distinct CDR3 sequences, around 60% seen once, with 25% to 30% in the top ten. Material for sequencing was sorted CD4+, CD8+, or CD8+CD57+ T cells (not recorded which) from PBMCs. The receptors stem from a human donor in good health. CDR3s include the opening cysteine and the closing phenylalanine or tryptophan. The D gene is left open where the match is weak. A clone size is listed for some rows: how often the clone was seen (once, few, many), or a class if it is expanded.

CDR3 protein: CASSISQTVNEQFF
CDR3 DNA: TGTGCCAGTAGTATCAGTCAAACCGTCAATGAGCAGTTCTTC
J gene: TRBJ2-1
V gene: TRBV19
clone size: once
CDR3 length: 14
D gene: -

CDR3 protein: CAISEQYYGYTF
CDR3 DNA: TGTGCCATCAGTGAACAGTACTATGGCTACACCTTC
J gene: TRBJ1-2
V gene: TRBV10-3
clone size: -
CDR3 length: 12
D gene: -

CDR3 protein: CASSLRPQGDTGELFF
CDR3 DNA: TGTGCCAGCAGCTTACGTCCACAGGGCGACACCGGGGAGCTGTTTTTT
J gene: TRBJ2-2
V gene: TRBV7-9
clone size: -
CDR3 length: 16
D gene: -

CDR3 protein: CATSDLFGSGPNTGELFF
CDR3 DNA: TGTGCCACCAGTGATTTGTTTGGATCCGGACCGAACACCGGGGAGCTGTTTTTT
J gene: TRBJ2-2
V gene: TRBV24-1
clone size: many
CDR3 length: 18
D gene: -

CDR3 protein: CSARRGRKNNEQFF
CDR3 DNA: TGCAGTGCCCGAAGGGGGAGGAAAAACAATGAGCAGTTCTTC
J gene: TRBJ2-1
V gene: TRBV20-1
clone size: -
CDR3 length: 14
D gene: -

CDR3 protein: CASSLQHLGQGTDTQYF
CDR3 DNA: TGTGCCAGCAGTTTACAACACCTTGGACAGGGCACAGATACGCAGTATTTT
J gene: TRBJ2-3
V gene: TRBV12-3/TRBV12-4
clone size: -
CDR3 length: 17
D gene: TRBD1

CDR3 protein: CASSLGSAGTPTDTQYF
CDR3 DNA: TGTGCTAGCAGCTTAGGTAGCGCTGGCACCCCCACAGATACGCAGTATTTT
J gene: TRBJ2-3
V gene: TRBV7-9
clone size: few
CDR3 length: 17
D gene: -

CDR3 protein: CASSPTTGGYTDTQYF
CDR3 DNA: TGTGCCAGTAGTCCAACGACAGGGGGCTACACAGATACGCAGTATTTT
J gene: TRBJ2-3
V gene: TRBV7-9
clone size: -
CDR3 length: 16
D gene: TRBD1

CDR3 protein: CASSGLAGGIGTQYF
CDR3 DNA: TGTGCCAGCAGTGGACTAGCGGGGGGTATCGGTACGCAGTACTTT
J gene: TRBJ2-3
V gene: TRBV12-3/TRBV12-4
clone size: -
CDR3 length: 15
D gene: TRBD2

CDR3 protein: CASSAEGTALNSPLHF
CDR3 DNA: TGTGCCAGCAGCGCCGAGGGAACAGCCTTAAATTCACCCCTCCACTTT
J gene: TRBJ1-6
V gene: TRBV9
clone size: once
CDR3 length: 16
D gene: -

CDR3 protein: CASTPLPTGGPSSYTF
CDR3 DNA: TGTGCCAGCACCCCTCTACCCACGGGGGGGCCATCCTCCTACACCTTC
J gene: TRBJ1-2
V gene: TRBV12-3/TRBV12-4
clone size: -
CDR3 length: 16
D gene: -

CDR3 protein: CASSIEVCEGYEQYF
CDR3 DNA: TGTGCCAGTAGTATAGAGGTCTGCGAGGGGTACGAGCAGTACTTC
J gene: TRBJ2-7
V gene: TRBV19
clone size: -
CDR3 length: 15
D gene: -

CDR3 protein: CATSDLSGSSNNEQFF
CDR3 DNA: TGTGCCACCAGTGATTTGAGCGGGAGTTCCAACAATGAGCAGTTCTTC
J gene: TRBJ2-1
V gene: TRBV24-1
clone size: -
CDR3 length: 16
D gene: TRBD2

CDR3 protein: CASSEEGGGGNTIYF
CDR3 DNA: TGTGCCAGCAGTGAAGAGGGAGGGGGCGGAAACACCATATATTTT
J gene: TRBJ1-3
V gene: TRBV6-1
clone size: many
CDR3 length: 15
D gene: TRBD1

CDR3 protein: CSARASGRAQDTQYF
CDR3 DNA: TGCAGTGCCCGCGCTAGCGGGAGGGCCCAAGATACGCAGTATTTT
J gene: TRBJ2-3
V gene: TRBV20-1
clone size: -
CDR3 length: 15
D gene: TRBD2

CDR3 protein: CASSWDRKNTEAFF
CDR3 DNA: TGTGCCAGCAGCTGGGACAGGAAGAACACTGAAGCTTTCTTT
J gene: TRBJ1-1
V gene: TRBV7-8
clone size: -
CDR3 length: 14
D gene: TRBD1

CDR3 protein: CSARGLGGALEQFF
CDR3 DNA: TGCAGTGCTCGTGGACTAGGAGGGGCGTTGGAGCAGTTCTTC
J gene: TRBJ2-1
V gene: TRBV20-1
clone size: -
CDR3 length: 14
D gene: TRBD2

CDR3 protein: CASSSTGASYNEQFF
CDR3 DNA: TGCGCCAGCAGTTCGACAGGGGCCTCCTACAATGAGCAGTTCTTC
J gene: TRBJ2-1
V gene: TRBV4-1
clone size: once
CDR3 length: 15
D gene: TRBD1

CDR3 protein: CAAALAGGALNEQFF
CDR3 DNA: TGTGCCGCCGCCTTAGCGGGAGGTGCCCTCAATGAGCAGTTCTTC
J gene: TRBJ2-1
V gene: TRBV10-3
clone size: few
CDR3 length: 15
D gene: TRBD2

CDR3 protein: CASSLGRLGRGFWDEKLFF
CDR3 DNA: TGTGCCAGCAGCTTAGGACGCTTGGGACGAGGTTTTTGGGATGAAAAACTGTTTTTT
J gene: TRBJ1-4
V gene: TRBV7-8
clone size: -
CDR3 length: 19
D gene: -

CDR3 protein: CASSRPGVPGRRETQYF
CDR3 DNA: TGTGCCAGCAGCCGACCAGGGGTTCCGGGGCGTCGAGAGACCCAGTACTTC
J gene: TRBJ2-5
V gene: TRBV7-9
clone size: -
CDR3 length: 17
D gene: -

CDR3 protein: CASSGSRDRETVEQYF
CDR3 DNA: TGTGCCAGCAGTGGGTCCCGGGACAGGGAGACGGTGGAGCAGTACTTC
J gene: TRBJ2-7
V gene: TRBV25-1
clone size: -
CDR3 length: 16
D gene: TRBD1

CDR3 protein: CASSLTTGSSYNEQFF
CDR3 DNA: TGTGCCAGCAGTTTGACGACAGGGAGCTCCTACAATGAGCAGTTCTTC
J gene: TRBJ2-1
V gene: TRBV6-5
clone size: many
CDR3 length: 16
D gene: TRBD1

CDR3 protein: CSARGDRPSYEQYF
CDR3 DNA: TGCAGTGCTAGGGGGGACCGACCTTCCTACGAGCAGTACTTC
J gene: TRBJ2-7
V gene: TRBV20-1
clone size: -
CDR3 length: 14
D gene: -

CDR3 protein: CASSLVVGYEQYF
CDR3 DNA: TGCGCCAGCAGCTTGGTGGTGGGGTACGAGCAGTACTTC
J gene: TRBJ2-7
V gene: TRBV5-1
clone size: -
CDR3 length: 13
D gene: -

CDR3 protein: CASESARPLAGSYEQYF
CDR3 DNA: TGTGCCAGTGAATCTGCTCGGCCCCTAGCGGGGTCCTACGAGCAGTACTTC
J gene: TRBJ2-7
V gene: TRBV19
clone size: -
CDR3 length: 17
D gene: TRBD2

CDR3 protein: CATSRDPSGANVLTF
CDR3 DNA: TGTGCCACCAGCAGAGATCCCTCTGGGGCCAACGTCCTGACTTTC
J gene: TRBJ2-6
V gene: TRBV15
clone size: -
CDR3 length: 15
D gene: -

CDR3 protein: CASRLGDRRPGYNEQFF
CDR3 DNA: TGTGCCAGTAGATTGGGGGACAGACGGCCAGGTTACAATGAGCAGTTCTTC
J gene: TRBJ2-1
V gene: TRBV19
clone size: -
CDR3 length: 17
D gene: TRBD1

CDR3 protein: CASGYLDVGNTIYF
CDR3 DNA: TGTGCCAGTGGATACTTGGACGTAGGAAACACCATATATTTT
J gene: TRBJ1-3
V gene: TRBV19
clone size: -
CDR3 length: 14
D gene: -

CDR3 protein: CASSVAGGSAEQYF
CDR3 DNA: TGTGCCAGCAGCGTAGCGGGGGGATCTGCCGAGCAGTACTTC
J gene: TRBJ2-7
V gene: TRBV9
clone size: -
CDR3 length: 14
D gene: TRBD2

CDR3 protein: CSARDLDWPLHF
CDR3 DNA: TGCAGTGCTAGAGATCTGGATTGGCCCCTCCACTTT
J gene: TRBJ1-6
V gene: TRBV20-1
clone size: -
CDR3 length: 12
D gene: -

CDR3 protein: CASSPRTGEGTQYF
CDR3 DNA: TGTGCCAGCAGCCCGAGGACAGGGGAGGGGACCCAGTACTTC
J gene: TRBJ2-5
V gene: TRBV5-8
clone size: many
CDR3 length: 14
D gene: TRBD1

CDR3 protein: CASSCRKGGRSGTEAFF
CDR3 DNA: TGTGCCAGCAGTTGCCGAAAGGGGGGCAGGAGTGGCACTGAAGCTTTCTTT
J gene: TRBJ1-1
V gene: TRBV12-3/TRBV12-4
clone size: many
CDR3 length: 17
D gene: -

CDR3 protein: CASSVGGRSKNTGELFF
CDR3 DNA: TGTGCCAGCAGCGTAGGAGGCAGATCTAAGAACACCGGGGAGCTGTTTTTT
J gene: TRBJ2-2
V gene: TRBV9
clone size: -
CDR3 length: 17
D gene: -

CDR3 protein: CASSLSQELHTDTQYF
CDR3 DNA: TGTGCCAGCAGTTTATCGCAGGAGCTTCACACAGATACGCAGTATTTT
J gene: TRBJ2-3
V gene: TRBV27
clone size: -
CDR3 length: 16
D gene: -

CDR3 protein: CASSPGTASLHF
CDR3 DNA: TGCGCCAGCAGCCCCGGGACGGCATCCCTCCACTTT
J gene: TRBJ1-6
V gene: TRBV4-1
clone size: -
CDR3 length: 12
D gene: -

CDR3 protein: CASSPRDRESYYEQYF
CDR3 DNA: TGTGCCAGCAGTCCGAGGGACAGGGAGAGCTACTACGAGCAGTACTTC
J gene: TRBJ2-7
V gene: TRBV7-9
clone size: few
CDR3 length: 16
D gene: TRBD1

CDR3 protein: CSGGQGSTDTQYF
CDR3 DNA: TGCAGCGGAGGACAGGGAAGCACAGATACGCAGTATTTT
J gene: TRBJ2-3
V gene: TRBV29-1
clone size: -
CDR3 length: 13
D gene: TRBD1

CDR3 protein: CASSWDSFAGAYNEQFF
CDR3 DNA: TGTGCCAGCAGCTGGGACTCTTTCGCGGGAGCCTACAATGAGCAGTTCTTC
J gene: TRBJ2-1
V gene: TRBV5-5
clone size: many
CDR3 length: 17
D gene: TRBD2

CDR3 protein: CASSTGAGANVLTF
CDR3 DNA: TGTGCCAGCAGTACAGGGGCTGGGGCCAACGTCCTGACTTTC
J gene: TRBJ2-6
V gene: TRBV14
clone size: -
CDR3 length: 14
D gene: TRBD1

CDR3 protein: CSASLPGATYNEQFF
CDR3 DNA: TGCAGTGCTAGTCTTCCGGGGGCAACCTACAATGAGCAGTTCTTC
J gene: TRBJ2-1
V gene: TRBV20-1
clone size: many
CDR3 length: 15
D gene: -

CDR3 protein: CASSSGLTGELFF
CDR3 DNA: TGCGCCAGCAGCTCCGGACTCACCGGGGAGCTGTTTTTT
J gene: TRBJ2-2
V gene: TRBV5-1
clone size: -
CDR3 length: 13
D gene: -

CDR3 protein: CATAVVGAEQYF
CDR3 DNA: TGCGCCACTGCAGTGGTGGGGGCTGAGCAGTACTTC
J gene: TRBJ2-7
V gene: TRBV10-1
clone size: -
CDR3 length: 12
D gene: -

CDR3 protein: CASSTDRAYNEQFF
CDR3 DNA: TGCGCCAGCAGCACCGACAGGGCCTACAATGAGCAGTTCTTC
J gene: TRBJ2-1
V gene: TRBV5-1
clone size: -
CDR3 length: 14
D gene: TRBD1

CDR3 protein: CASRPGIERGQETQYF
CDR3 DNA: TGTGCCAGCAGACCCGGTATTGAAAGGGGCCAAGAGACCCAGTACTTC
J gene: TRBJ2-5
V gene: TRBV6-1
clone size: -
CDR3 length: 16
D gene: -

CDR3 protein: CASSTGTSHTF
CDR3 DNA: TGTGCCAGCAGCACAGGGACTAGCCACACCTTC
J gene: TRBJ1-2
V gene: TRBV9
clone size: -
CDR3 length: 11
D gene: -

CDR3 protein: CASSLGSGIVNEKLFF
CDR3 DNA: TGTGCCAGCAGCTTAGGCTCAGGGATAGTTAATGAAAAACTGTTTTTT
J gene: TRBJ1-4
V gene: TRBV7-6
clone size: few
CDR3 length: 16
D gene: -

CDR3 protein: CASSLGWGPYEQYF
CDR3 DNA: TGCGCCAGCAGCTTGGGGTGGGGACCCTACGAGCAGTACTTC
J gene: TRBJ2-7
V gene: TRBV5-1
clone size: many
CDR3 length: 14
D gene: -